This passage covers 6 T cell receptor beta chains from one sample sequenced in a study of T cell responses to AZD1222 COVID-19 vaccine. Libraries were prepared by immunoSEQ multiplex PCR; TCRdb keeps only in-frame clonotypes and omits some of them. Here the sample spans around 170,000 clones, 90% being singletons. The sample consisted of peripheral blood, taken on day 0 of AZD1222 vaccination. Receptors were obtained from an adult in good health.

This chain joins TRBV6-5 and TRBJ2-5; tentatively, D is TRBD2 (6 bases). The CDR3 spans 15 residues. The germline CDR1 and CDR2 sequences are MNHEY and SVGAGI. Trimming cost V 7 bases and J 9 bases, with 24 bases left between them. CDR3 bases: TGTGCCAGCAACGAGGCGGGACGGGTGCTTTCGGCCCAGTACTTC. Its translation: CASNEAGRVLSAQYF.

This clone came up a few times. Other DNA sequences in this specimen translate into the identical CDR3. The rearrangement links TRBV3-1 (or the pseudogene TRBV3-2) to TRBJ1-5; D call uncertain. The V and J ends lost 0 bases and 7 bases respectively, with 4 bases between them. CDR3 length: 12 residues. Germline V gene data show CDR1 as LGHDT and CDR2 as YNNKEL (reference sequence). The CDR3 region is CASSQEGQPQHF. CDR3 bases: TGTGCCAGCAGCCAAGAGGGGCAGCCCCAGCATTTT.

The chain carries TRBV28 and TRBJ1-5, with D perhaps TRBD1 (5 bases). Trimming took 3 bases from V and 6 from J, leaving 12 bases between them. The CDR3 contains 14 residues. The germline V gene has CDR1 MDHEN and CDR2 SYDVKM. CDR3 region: CASSFGGEGQPQHF. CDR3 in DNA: TGTGCCAGCAGTTTTGGGGGAGAGGGTCAGCCCCAGCATTTT. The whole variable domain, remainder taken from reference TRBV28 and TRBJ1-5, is DVKVTQSSRYLVKRTGEKVFLECVQDMDHENMFWYRQDPGLGLRLIYFSYDVKMKEKGDIPEGYSVSREKKERFSLILESASTNQTSMYLCASSFGGEGQPQHFGDGTRLSIL.

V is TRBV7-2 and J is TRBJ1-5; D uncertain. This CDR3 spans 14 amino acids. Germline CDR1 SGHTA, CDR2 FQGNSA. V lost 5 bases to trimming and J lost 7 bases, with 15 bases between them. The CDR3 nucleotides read TGTGCCAGCAGCCTGGGAGTCATGGGGCAGCCCCAGCATTTT. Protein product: CASSLGVMGQPQHF.

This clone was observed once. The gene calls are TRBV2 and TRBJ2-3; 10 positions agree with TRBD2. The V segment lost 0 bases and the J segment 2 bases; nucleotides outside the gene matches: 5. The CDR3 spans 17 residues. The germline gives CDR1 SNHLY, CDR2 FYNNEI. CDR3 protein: CASSEAPGTSDTDTQYF. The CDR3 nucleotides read TGTGCCAGCAGTGAAGCACCCGGGACTAGCGACACAGATACGCAGTATTTT. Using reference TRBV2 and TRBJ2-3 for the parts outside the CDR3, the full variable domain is EPEVTQTPSHQVTQMGQEVILRCVPISNHLYFYWYRQILGQKVEFLVSFYNNEISEKSEIFDDQFSVERPDGSNFTLKIRSTKLEDSAMYFCASSEAPGTSDTDTQYFGPGTRLTVL.

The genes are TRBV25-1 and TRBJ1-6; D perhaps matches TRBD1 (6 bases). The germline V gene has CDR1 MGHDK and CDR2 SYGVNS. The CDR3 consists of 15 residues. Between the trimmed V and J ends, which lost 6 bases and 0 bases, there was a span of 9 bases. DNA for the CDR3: TGTGCCAGCAGATCACAGGGCTCCTATAATTCACCCCTCCACTTT. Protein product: CASRSQGSYNSPLHF.